These 22 T cell receptor beta chains were all obtained from the same sample, sequenced in a study of OX40 agonist ivuxolimab in advanced cancers. Clones were sequenced by immunoSEQ multiplex PCR, and TCRdb holds only the in-frame ones, with some missing. The table has around 20,000 clones, 84% seen once. Sequenced material: CD4+ or CD8+ T cells sorted from blood, taken in a trial of the OX40 agonist ivuxolimab. These receptors were collected from an adult with an advanced solid tumor such as melanoma, head and neck, liver or kidney cancer.

The rearrangement joins TRBV28 to TRBJ1-1; no clear D gene. Germline loops: CDR1 MDHEN, CDR2 SYDVKM. This CDR3 region has 15 residues. V was cut by 3 bases and J by 0 bases, with 11 bases left in between. The CDR3 region has the DNA TGTGCCAGCAGTTTCCCCCCACCATTGAACACTGAAGCTTTCTTT. Its protein is CASSFPPPLNTEAFF.

The chain couples TRBV5-1 to TRBJ2-3, with 8 bases identical to TRBD1. Per germline, CDR1 SGHRS and CDR2 YFSETQ. This CDR3 contains 15 residues. V dropped 7 bases and J dropped 1; count of bases not matched to a gene: 8. The CDR3, as DNA: TGCGCCAGCGACGCAGGGGGCGCAGGCACAGATACGCAGTATTTT. This codes for CASDAGGAGTDTQYF.

This sequence joins TRBV10-3 and TRBJ1-6; 7 positions match TRBD1. This CDR3 has 14 residues. The V gene's germline CDR1 is ENHRY and CDR2 SYGVKD. V was clipped by 5 bases and J by 7 bases; unmatched bases: 5. CDR3 nucleotide sequence: TGTGCCATCAGTACAGGGGAAGGGAATTCACCCCTCCACTTT. Translating it yields CAISTGEGNSPLHF.

V and J are TRBV4-3 and TRBJ2-7; no reliable D call. Per germline, CDR1 LGHNA and CDR2 YSLEER. V was cut by 0 bases and J by 5 bases, with 11 bases left in between. This CDR3 is built from 14 residues. CDR3 in amino acids: CASSQDWVLDEQYF. The DNA for the CDR3 is TGCGCCAGCAGCCAAGATTGGGTTCTCGACGAGCAGTACTTC.

This chain uses TRBV25-1 with TRBJ2-1; no clear D gene. The CDR3 is made up of 16 amino acids. Looked up from germline, CDR1 is MGHDK and CDR2 is SYGVNS. V lost 3 bases, J lost 8 bases, and 20 bases lay in between. The CDR3: CASSDEAAPGGDEQFF. The CDR3 DNA reads TGTGCCAGCAGTGACGAGGCGGCCCCGGGTGGAGATGAGCAGTTCTTC.

The genes are TRBV28 and TRBJ2-4, with D hard to call. The CDR3 extends over 16 amino acids. V was trimmed by 8 bases and J by 0 bases, leaving 17 bases between them. Germline CDR1 and CDR2: MDHEN and SYDVKM. In nucleotides, the CDR3 is TGTGCCAGCGTACCCGGTGGGCTGCGAGCCAAAAACATTCAGTACTTC. Translation gives CASVPGGLRAKNIQYF.

The chain links TRBV6-1 to TRBJ1-5; D call uncertain. Per the germline V gene, CDR1 is MNHNS and CDR2 is SASEGT. Trimming removed 0 bases from V and 4 bases from J, with 7 bases in between. The CDR3 is 14 residues long. In DNA, the CDR3 is TGTGCCAGCAGTGAAGCGGTTCAAAATCAGCCCCAGCATTTT. Protein product: CASSEAVQNQPQHF.

A few counts support this clone. One end of the junction is discordant with germline, which a read error may explain. The V call is TRBV7-8, the J call TRBJ1-2, with D unclear. CDR1 is SGHVS and CDR2 is FQNEAQ in the germline V gene. The CDR3 totals 14 residues. CDR3: CASTLEKTDYGYTF. CDR3 DNA: TGTGCCAGCACCTTAGAAAAAACTGACTATGGCTACACCTTC.

Written as DNA, the CDR3 is TGTGCCAGCACGTCTCCGGGGTCCACTGAAGCTTTCTTT. Protein sequence: CASTSPGSTEAFF. The chain is built from TRBV28 and TRBJ1-1, with D unresolved. Germline values: CDR1 MDHEN, CDR2 SYDVKM. CDR3 length equals 13 residues. The V and J ends lost 7 bases and 4 bases respectively, with 13 bases between them.

The chain joins TRBV19 to TRBJ1-1, with 7 bases lining up with TRBD1. V lost 10 bases to trimming and J lost 8 bases; unmatched junction nucleotides: 10. The CDR3 extends over 12 amino acids. Looked up from germline, CDR1 is LNHDA and CDR2 is SQIVND (reference sequence). The CDR3 DNA reads as TGTGCCACCTGCCAACAGGGGACGGAAGCTTTCTTT. Translation gives CATCQQGTEAFF.

The chain couples TRBV28 to TRBJ1-1; 8 bases line up with TRBD1. J was trimmed by 4 bases and V by 6 bases; bases with no gene match: 4. The CDR3 has 13 amino acids. The V gene's germline CDR1 is MDHEN and CDR2 SYDVKM. The CDR3 sequence is CASRYTGGTEAFF. DNA for the CDR3: TGTGCCAGCAGATACACAGGGGGCACTGAAGCTTTCTTT.

J is TRBJ1-5 and V is TRBV9, with D possibly TRBD1 on 5 matching bases. CDR3 length: 15 residues. CDR1 and CDR2 from the germline V gene are SGDLS and YYNGEE. The germline V and J ends were trimmed by 0 bases and 4 bases, with 11 bases remaining between them. The CDR3 reads CASSVGAGFNQPQHF. For the CDR3, the DNA is TGTGCCAGCAGCGTAGGAGCAGGGTTTAATCAGCCCCAGCATTTT.

The V gene is TRBV29-1, the J gene TRBJ1-1, with D unresolved. V shed 2 bases and J shed 5 bases, with 6 bases lying between them. The CDR3 runs to 11 residues. The germline V gene encodes CDR1 SQVTM and CDR2 ANQGSEA. The CDR3 bases are TGCAGCGTTGAATCGAAAACTGAAGCTTTCTTT. Protein product: CSVESKTEAFF.

This clone was picked up a small number of times. V usage is TRBV7-8 and J usage is TRBJ2-1; maybe TRBD1 (5 bases). The CDR3 length is 17 residues. Deletions cut 5 bases from V and 1 base from J, with 18 bases between. Germline-derived CDR1 and CDR2 are SGHVS and FQNEAQ. CDR3: CASSPLVGRGSYNEQFF. The CDR3 nucleotides are TGTGCCAGCAGCCCCTTGGTGGGAAGGGGTTCCTACAATGAGCAGTTCTTC.

The V and J genes are TRBV19 and TRBJ1-6, with TRBD1 matching over 7 bases. After removal of 3 bases from V and 10 bases from J, the junction contained 3 bases not matched to a gene. Germline values: CDR1 LNHDA, CDR2 SQIVND (reference sequence). The CDR3 covers 13 residues. The CDR3 loop reads CASSMGQQSPLHF. CDR3 nucleotides: TGTGCCAGTAGTATGGGACAGCAATCACCCCTCCACTTT.

The chain links TRBV19 to TRBJ2-2; D gene uncertain. The CDR3 sequence is 11 residues long. Germline V gene data show CDR1 as LNHDA and CDR2 as SQIVND (reference sequence). CDR3 loop: CASLVGGELFF. Written as DNA, the CDR3 is TGTGCGTCACTGGTAGGCGGGGAGCTGTTTTTT.

The J gene is TRBJ2-7, the V gene TRBV6-5; TRBD2 matches at 11 bases. Germline CDR1 MNHEY, CDR2 SVGAGI. This CDR3 region has 14 residues. The V and J ends lost 4 bases and 4 bases, in that order; junction bases with no gene match: 3. CDR3 loop: CASSSVAGGYEQYF. The CDR3 coding sequence is TGTGCCAGCAGTTCGGTAGCGGGGGGGTACGAGCAGTACTTC.

The chain uses TRBV5-5 and TRBJ1-1; tentative D call: TRBD1 (5 bases). V lost 0 bases and J lost 4, with 10 bases in between. Germline CDR1 reads SGHKS; CDR2 reads YYEKEE (reference sequence). This CDR3 has 14 residues. The CDR3 protein is CASSLELGGTEAFF. CDR3 in DNA: TGTGCCAGCAGCTTGGAACTTGGGGGCACTGAAGCTTTCTTT.

The V and J genes are TRBV6-6 and TRBJ1-5, with no clear D. The ends were cut back, 5 bases at V and 1 base at J, with 12 bases in the middle. Germline V gene lookup returns CDR1 MNHNY and CDR2 SVGAGI (reference sequence). There are 15 residues in the CDR3. The CDR3 is CASSTFGGSNQPQHF. In nucleotides, the CDR3 is TGTGCCAGCAGTACGTTCGGAGGCAGCAATCAGCCCCAGCATTTT.

In its sample, this clone is medium-sized. This rearrangement joins TRBV9 to TRBJ2-3; D might be TRBD2 (7 bases). The CDR3 consists of 16 residues. Germline CDR1 SGDLS, CDR2 YYNGEE. Trimming cost V 0 bases and J 5 bases, with 16 bases left between them. The CDR3 region is CASSVVGGAAIDTQYF. The CDR3 nucleotides are TGTGCCAGCAGCGTAGTAGGGGGGGCAGCGATAGATACGCAGTATTTT.

The V gene is TRBV2, the J gene TRBJ2-3, with a possible D match to TRBD2 (6 bases). The CDR3 consists of 14 residues. Trimming took 6 bases from V and 0 from J, leaving 10 bases between them. Germline V gene sequence: CDR1 SNHLY, CDR2 FYNNEI. CDR3 region: CASREGSSTDTQYF. CDR3 bases: TGTGCCAGCAGGGAGGGATCCAGCACAGATACGCAGTATTTT.

Relative to its sample, this clone is medium-sized. The J gene is TRBJ2-1, the V gene TRBV12-5, with a tentative D call TRBD1 (6 bases). Deletions cut 7 bases from V and 5 bases from J, with 15 bases between. The CDR3 has 14 amino acids. Germline lookup yields CDR1 LGHNT and CDR2 FRNRAP. Here the CDR3 reads CASALTGPHNEQFF. DNA of the CDR3: TGTGCTAGTGCCCTTACAGGGCCCCACAATGAGCAGTTCTTC.